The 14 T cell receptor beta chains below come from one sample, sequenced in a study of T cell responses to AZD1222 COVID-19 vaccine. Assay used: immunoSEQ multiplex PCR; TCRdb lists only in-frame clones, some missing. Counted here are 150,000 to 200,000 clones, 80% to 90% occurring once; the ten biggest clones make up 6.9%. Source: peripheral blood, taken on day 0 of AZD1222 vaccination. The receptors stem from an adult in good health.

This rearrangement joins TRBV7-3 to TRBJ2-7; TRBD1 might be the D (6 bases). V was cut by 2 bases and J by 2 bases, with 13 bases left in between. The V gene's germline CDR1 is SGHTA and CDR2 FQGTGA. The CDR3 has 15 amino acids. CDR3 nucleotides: TGTGCCAGCAGCTTAGTCCAGCAGGGGCCCTACGAGCAGTACTTC. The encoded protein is CASSLVQQGPYEQYF.

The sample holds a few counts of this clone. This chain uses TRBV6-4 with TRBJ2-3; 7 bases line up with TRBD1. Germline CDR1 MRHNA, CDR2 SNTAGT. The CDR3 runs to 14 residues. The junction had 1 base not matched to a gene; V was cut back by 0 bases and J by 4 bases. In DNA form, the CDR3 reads TGTGCCAGCAGTGACTCGACAGGGCCAGATACGCAGTATTTT. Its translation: CASSDSTGPDTQYF.

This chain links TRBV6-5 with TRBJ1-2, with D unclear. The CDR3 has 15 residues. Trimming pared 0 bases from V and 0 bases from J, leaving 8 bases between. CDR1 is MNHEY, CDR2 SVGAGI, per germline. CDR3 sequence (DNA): TGTGCCAGCAGTTACTCGGACGCAGCTAACTATGGCTACACCTTC. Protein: CASSYSDAANYGYTF.

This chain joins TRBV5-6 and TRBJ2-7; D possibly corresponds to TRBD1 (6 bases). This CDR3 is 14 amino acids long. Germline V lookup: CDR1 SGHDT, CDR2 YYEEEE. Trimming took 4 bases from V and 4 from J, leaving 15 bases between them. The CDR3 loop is CASSRAGDLYEQYV. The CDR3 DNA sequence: TGTGCCAGCAGCCGGGCAGGGGACCTTTACGAGCAGTACGTC.

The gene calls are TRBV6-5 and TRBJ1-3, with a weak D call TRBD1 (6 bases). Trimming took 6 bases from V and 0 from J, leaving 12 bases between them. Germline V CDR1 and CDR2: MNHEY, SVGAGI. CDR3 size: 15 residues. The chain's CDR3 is CASRTTTGSGNTIYF. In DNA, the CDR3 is TGTGCCAGCAGAACAACGACAGGCTCTGGAAACACCATATATTTT.

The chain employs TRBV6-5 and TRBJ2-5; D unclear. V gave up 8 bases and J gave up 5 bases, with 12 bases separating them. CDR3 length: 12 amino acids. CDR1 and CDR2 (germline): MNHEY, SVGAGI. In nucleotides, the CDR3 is TGTGCCAGCGCGACCCCGCTGGAGACCCAGTACTTC. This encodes CASATPLETQYF.

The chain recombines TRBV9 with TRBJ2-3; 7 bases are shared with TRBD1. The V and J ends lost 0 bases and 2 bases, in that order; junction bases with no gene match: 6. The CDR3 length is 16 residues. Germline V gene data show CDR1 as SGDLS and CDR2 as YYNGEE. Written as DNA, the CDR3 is TGTGCCAGCAGCGTAGCTCGGACAGGAGCCACAGATACGCAGTATTTT. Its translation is CASSVARTGATDTQYF.

CDR3 DNA: TGTGCCAGCAGTTTCGAGGGAGATACGCAGTATTTT. This encodes CASSFEGDTQYF. The rearrangement uses TRBV6-1 and TRBJ2-3; D may be TRBD2 (5 bases). From germline, CDR1 is MNHNS and CDR2 SASEGT. The ends were cut back, 5 bases at V and 5 bases at J, with 8 bases in the middle. The CDR3 consists of 12 residues.

As DNA, the CDR3 is TGTGCCAGCAGTTATGACCCAGGCTCCTACAATGAGCAGTTCTTC. Translation gives CASSYDPGSYNEQFF. The chain carries TRBV6-6 and TRBJ2-1; D unclear. The CDR3 is made up of 15 amino acids. Trimming stripped 3 bases from V and 0 bases from J, with 9 bases between. Germline V CDR1 and CDR2: MNHNY, SVGAGI (reference sequence).

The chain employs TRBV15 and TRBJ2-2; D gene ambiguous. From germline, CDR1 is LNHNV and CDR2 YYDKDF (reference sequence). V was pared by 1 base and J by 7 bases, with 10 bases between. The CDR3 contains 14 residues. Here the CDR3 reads CATSRGGFDGELFF. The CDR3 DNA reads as TGTGCCACCAGCAGAGGTGGTTTCGACGGGGAGCTGTTTTTT.

CDR3 DNA: TGTGCCAGCAGTTTGGGGGGGCACACTGAAGCTTTCTTT. Amino acid sequence: CASSLGGHTEAFF. J is TRBJ1-1 and V is TRBV12-3 or TRBV12-4; a weak D match, TRBD1 (6 bases). The V end lost 3 bases, the J end lost 3 bases, and 8 bases lay between the germline ends. This CDR3 region has 13 residues.

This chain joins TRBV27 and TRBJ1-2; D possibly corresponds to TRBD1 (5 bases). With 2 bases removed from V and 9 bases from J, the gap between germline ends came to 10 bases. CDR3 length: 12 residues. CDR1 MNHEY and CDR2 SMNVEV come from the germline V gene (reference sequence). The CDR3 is CASSLGGQSYTF. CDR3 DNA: TGTGCCAGCAGTTTAGGGGGTCAAAGCTACACCTTC.

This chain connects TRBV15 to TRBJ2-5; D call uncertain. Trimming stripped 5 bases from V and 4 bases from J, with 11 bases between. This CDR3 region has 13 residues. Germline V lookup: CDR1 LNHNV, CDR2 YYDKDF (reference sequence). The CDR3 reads CATSADVGETQYF. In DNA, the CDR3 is TGTGCCACCAGCGCGGACGTAGGAGAGACCCAGTACTTC.

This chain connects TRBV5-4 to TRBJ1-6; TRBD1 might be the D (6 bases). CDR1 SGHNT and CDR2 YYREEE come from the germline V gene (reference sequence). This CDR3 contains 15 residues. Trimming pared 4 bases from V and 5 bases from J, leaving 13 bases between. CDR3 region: CASSAMDRNNSPLHF. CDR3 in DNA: TGTGCCAGCAGCGCCATGGACAGAAATAATTCACCCCTCCACTTT.